These 9 T cell receptor beta chains share one sample of origin, sequenced in a study of blood T cell repertoires in COVID-19. The protocol was immunoSEQ multiplex PCR, while the TCRdb copy is restricted to in-frame clones and leaves out a portion. Counted here are approximately 250,000 clones, around nine tenths occurring once; the ten biggest clones make up 8.5% to 9%. Sequencing was done on a sample of peripheral blood. These receptors were obtained from a man in his forties or fifties with active or convalescent COVID-19.

The rearrangement uses TRBV11-3 and TRBJ2-2; 7 bases map to TRBD1. J lost 3 bases, V lost 5 bases, and 15 bases had no gene match. The CDR3 spans 18 residues. Germline V gene data show CDR1 as SGHNT and CDR2 as YENEEA. Here the CDR3 DNA reads TGTGCCAGCAGCCACCGTAGAGGACAGGATTGGTACACCGGGGAGCTGTTTTTT. This codes for CASSHRRGQDWYTGELFF.

The rearrangement links TRBV28 to TRBJ1-2; the match to TRBD1 covers 10 bases. The V gene end was trimmed by 2 bases and the J gene end by 2 bases; junction bases not matched to a gene: 8. Germline lookup yields CDR1 MDHEN and CDR2 SYDVKM. The CDR3 loop spans 17 amino acids. The CDR3 region is CASSLTTGGGVNYGYTF. In nucleotides, the CDR3 is TGTGCCAGCAGTTTAACGACAGGGGGCGGCGTAAACTATGGCTACACCTTC.

The rearrangement uses TRBV14 and TRBJ1-4; a weak D match, TRBD1 (6 bases). V lost 6 bases and J lost 7, with 12 bases in between. The germline V gene has CDR1 SGHDN and CDR2 FVKESK. This CDR3 has 13 residues. In DNA form, the CDR3 reads TGTGCCAGCAGATTCCAGGGGAGTGAAAAACTGTTTTTT. Translating it yields CASRFQGSEKLFF.

This clone was picked up a small number of times. The chain links TRBV11-3 to TRBJ2-7, with TRBD2 as a possible D gene (6 bases). The germline V and J ends were trimmed by 5 bases and 0 bases, with 14 bases remaining between them. This CDR3 has 15 amino acids. The germline CDR1 and CDR2 sequences are SGHNT and YENEEA. The CDR3: CASSLGRGGSYEQYF. The CDR3 DNA follows: TGTGCCAGCAGCCTAGGAAGGGGAGGCTCCTACGAGCAGTACTTC.

This chain connects TRBV4-1 to TRBJ1-2; D gene unclear. Trimming cost V 3 bases and J 6 bases, with 8 bases left between them. The CDR3 length is 12 residues. In germline, CDR1 is MGHRA, CDR2 YSYEKL. The CDR3 nucleotides read TGCGCCAGCAGCCAGGGAGGGCATGGCTACACCTTC. As protein: CASSQGGHGYTF.

CDR3 nucleotides: TGTGCCAGCGAATCAGGTAGGCCAGCGGGAGATGGCAACAATGAGCAGTTCTTC. Protein: CASESGRPAGDGNNEQFF. The chain has TRBV14 and TRBJ2-1, with TRBD2 matching over 8 bases. Germline assignment: CDR1 SGHDN and CDR2 FVKESK. The length of the CDR3 is 18 residues. V lost 8 bases and J lost 5; bases outside the gene matches: 20.

The chain combines TRBV10-3 with TRBJ2-5, with D possibly TRBD2 on 7 matching bases. CDR1 is ENHRY and CDR2 is SYGVKD in the germline V gene. The V gene lost 10 bases and the J gene lost 5 bases, with 11 bases spanning the gap. The CDR3 has 11 residues. The chain's CDR3 is CATGGPETQYF. The CDR3 DNA sequence: TGTGCCACCGGGGGGCCCGAGACCCAGTACTTC.

The J gene is TRBJ2-3, the V gene TRBV9; 7 bases line up with TRBD1. The J segment lost 4 bases and the V segment lost 4 bases, leaving 6 bases of the junction unmatched. Germline V gene lookup returns CDR1 SGDLS and CDR2 YYNGEE. CDR3 length: 14 residues. CDR3: CASSLQGDADTQYF. In DNA form, the CDR3 reads TGTGCCAGCAGCCTCCAGGGGGATGCAGATACGCAGTATTTT.

The chain uses TRBV18 and TRBJ2-7, with 7 bases lining up with TRBD1. V gave up 3 bases and J gave up 2 bases; unmatched junction bases: 7. Germline values: CDR1 KGHSH, CDR2 LQKENI. The CDR3 consists of 15 residues. The chain's CDR3 is CASSPGQVDAYEQYF. The CDR3 bases are TGTGCCAGCTCACCCGGACAGGTGGACGCCTACGAGCAGTACTTC.